The 11 T cell receptor beta chains listed next were all sequenced from one sample in a study of early T cells in non-severe SARS-CoV-2 infection. TCRdb used MiXCR to reprocess the 5' RACE reads, holding one entry per CDR3 protein. The sample yields about 64,000 distinct CDR3 sequences, 11% seen once. This specimen consisted of whole blood, obtained at baseline. These receptors were obtained from an adult who was a healthcare worker with PCR-confirmed SARS-CoV-2 infection or an uninfected control (not recorded which).

This chain joins TRBV14 and TRBJ2-2; D gene unclear. Germline V CDR1 and CDR2: SGHDN, FVKESK. The CDR3 runs to 14 residues. Trimming took 0 bases from V and 2 from J, leaving 4 bases between them. The CDR3 sequence is CASSQDRNTGELFF. Here the CDR3 DNA reads TGTGCCAGCAGCCAAGATAGAAACACCGGGGAGCTGTTTTTT.

The chain uses TRBV6-5 and TRBJ1-5; weak D call: TRBD1 (5 bases). CDR1 is MNHEY, CDR2 SVGAGI, per germline. This CDR3 is 13 amino acids long. DNA for the CDR3: TGTGCTTCGCACGGGCAGGGTGACCAGCCCCAGCATTTT. Translated: CASHGQGDQPQHF.

In its sample, this clonotype was seen a few times. The rearrangement joins TRBV20-1 to TRBJ1-1; D uncertain. Trimming left V 5 bases short and J 4 bases short, with 11 bases between. The CDR3 extends over 12 amino acids. Germline V gives CDR1 DFQATT, CDR2 SNEGSKA (reference sequence). CDR3 residues: CSAPGPGTEAFF. CDR3 bases: TGCAGTGCTCCCGGGCCGGGCACTGAAGCTTTCTTT.

This sequence joins TRBV30 and TRBJ2-7; 7 nucleotides align to TRBD1. The CDR3 is 12 amino acids. The J segment lost 6 bases and the V segment lost 1 base, leaving 3 bases of the junction unmatched. Germline CDR1 is GTSNPN and CDR2 is SVGIG (reference sequence). This chain's CDR3 is CAWSGGGGEQYF. CDR3 coding DNA: TGTGCCTGGAGTGGAGGGGGCGGCGAGCAGTACTTC.

This clonotype was seen a few times. The CDR3 region is CASSQGPSSYEQYF. DNA of the CDR3: TGCGCCAGCAGCCAGGGACCGAGCTCCTACGAGCAGTACTTC. The chain links TRBV5-1 to TRBJ2-7, with D possibly called TRBD1 or TRBD2 (5 bases each). CDR3 size: 14 residues. Looked up from germline, CDR1 is SGHRS and CDR2 is YFSETQ. V was cut by 4 bases and J by 0 bases, with 11 bases left in between.

The chain combines TRBV6-5 with TRBJ2-1, with no clear D. In germline, CDR1 is MNHEY, CDR2 SVGAGI. This CDR3 is 18 amino acids long. V lost 1 base to trimming and J lost 4 bases, with 20 bases between them. The CDR3 DNA reads as TGTGCCAGCAGTTACTTTGGGTTCGACCGCCTAGAATACAATGAGCAGTTCTTC. Protein: CASSYFGFDRLEYNEQFF.

The sample holds many counts of this clonotype. The V call is TRBV18, the J call TRBJ2-1; TRBD1 matches 8 bases. The CDR3 spans 14 residues. In germline, CDR1 is KGHSH, CDR2 LQKENI. V lost 4 bases and J lost 6; bases outside the gene matches: 5. The CDR3 loop reads CASSLSTGVNEQFF. DNA for the CDR3: TGTGCCAGCTCACTTTCGACAGGGGTCAATGAGCAGTTCTTC.

This sequence joins TRBV18 and TRBJ1-2; D gene ambiguous. Trimming took 2 bases from V and 4 from J, leaving 8 bases between them. From germline, CDR1 is KGHSH and CDR2 LQKENI. The CDR3 covers 13 residues. CDR3 DNA sequence: TGTGCCAGCTCACCATCAGGCAGCTATGGCTACACCTTC. Its translation is CASSPSGSYGYTF.

The rearrangement links TRBV20-1 to TRBJ2-3, with D possibly TRBD2 on 5 matching bases. The V end was cut by 4 bases, the J end by 2 bases, with 16 bases between. Germline CDR1 DFQATT, CDR2 SNEGSKA (reference sequence). The CDR3 is made up of 15 amino acids. The CDR3 DNA sequence: TGCAGTGCTATCCCTACTAGAAGGGTCACAGATACGCAGTATTTT. This sequence encodes CSAIPTRRVTDTQYF.

This clonotype turned up a few times. The junction departs from the called germline gene at one end, perhaps through a read error. The V gene is TRBV6-1, the J gene TRBJ1-3; unclear D gene. The CDR3 consists of 14 residues. Germline CDR1 is MNHNS and CDR2 is SASEGT. CDR3 region: CAGSYRVSRNTIYF. The DNA for the CDR3 is TGTGCCGGCAGCTATCGGGTCTCCCGAAACACCATATATTTT.

The rearrangement joins TRBV30 to TRBJ1-4, with D possibly matching TRBD1 (6 bases). Germline CDR1 is GTSNPN and CDR2 is SVGIG (reference sequence). The V end lost 4 bases, the J end lost 7 bases, and 16 bases lay between the germline ends. This CDR3 is 14 amino acids long. In nucleotides, the CDR3 is TGTGCCTGGAAATGGGGGCGCGGAACTGAAAAACTGTTTTTT. Translating it yields CAWKWGRGTEKLFF.